The source of this TCR beta chain is a study of cytomegalovirus exposure and HLA in healthy donors. Study-wide points: As a later analysis showed, a missense DCLRE1C variant was linked to trimming of TCR beta V- and J-genes. In vitro checks showed that a few CMV-associated chains really do target CMV antigens. Later on, an analysis tied approximately 15,000 TCR beta sequences to HLA alleles at 0.05 false discovery rate.

Deletions cut 2 bases from V and 3 bases from J, with 10 bases between. CDR1 MNHNS and CDR2 SASEGT come from the germline V gene. This CDR3 contains 14 residues. This clone was seen a handful of times. Antigen specificity is unknown. It was with 60 Vbeta and 13 Jbeta primers that the PCR ran. Here immunoSEQ multiplex PCR was the method, and the copy in TCRdb shows in-frame clones only, minus some. The sample contains under 200,000 clones, approximately 11% of which appear only once. The sequence was collected from a man aged 45-60 years in good health and CMV-seropositive. The chain employs TRBV6-1 and TRBJ1-1, with D unclear. Sequencing input: PBMCs. CDR3 region: CASSESRSDTEAFF. In nucleotides, the CDR3 is TGTGCCAGCAGTGAATCCCGAAGCGACACTGAAGCTTTCTTT.